One sample yielded the 27 T cell receptor beta chains listed below, sequenced in a study of cytomegalovirus exposure and HLA in healthy donors. Primers: 60 Vbeta forward and 13 Jbeta reverse. Generated by immunoSEQ multiplex PCR, the TCRdb table keeps only in-frame clones and is missing some. The table lists some 130,000 clones. The specimen was PBMCs. The receptor source for this set is a woman in her forties in good health and CMV-seropositive.

The gene calls are TRBV29-1 and TRBJ1-4; the D gene is possibly TRBD1 (5 bases). Germline CDR1 reads SQVTM; CDR2 reads ANQGSEA. The CDR3 consists of 15 residues. Between the trimmed V and J ends, which lost 3 bases and 5 bases, there was a span of 16 bases. The CDR3 DNA reads as TGCAGCGTTGATTCTCAGGGAAGCACAAATGAAAAACTGTTTTTT. It is translated as CSVDSQGSTNEKLFF.

The chain links TRBV5-3 to TRBJ1-3; D unclear. TRBV5-3 is labeled an ORF, and its function is uncertain. The length of the CDR3 is 14 residues. Between the trimmed V and J ends, which lost 10 bases and 7 bases, there was a span of 21 bases. In nucleotides, the CDR3 is TGTGCCGTTCCAAACTCCCGGAGGCTCAACACCATATATTTT. Its translation is CAVPNSRRLNTIYF.

The V and J genes are TRBV6-5 and TRBJ2-1, with a possible D match to TRBD2 (6 bases). Germline V gene data show CDR1 as MNHEY and CDR2 as SVGAGI. This CDR3 has 13 residues. Trimming took 8 bases from V and 9 from J, leaving 17 bases between them. The CDR3 DNA sequence: TGTGCCAGCCGGGACTCCCGTCTAGGTGAGCAGTTCTTC. Residues: CASRDSRLGEQFF.

The gene calls are TRBV7-9 and TRBJ1-4; 8 nucleotides match TRBD1. The V segment lost 10 bases and the J segment 6 bases; nucleotides outside the gene matches: 7. This CDR3 comprises 13 residues. The germline CDR1 and CDR2 sequences are SEHNR and FQNEAQ (reference sequence). The CDR3 DNA reads TGTGCCACGGACAGGGAAGATGATGAAAAACTGTTTTTT. This codes for CATDREDDEKLFF.

The gene calls are TRBV2 and TRBJ2-5; 10 bases are a match to TRBD2. The J call could be wrong; TRBJ2-7 is a better fit for the DNA end. CDR1 and CDR2 (germline): SNHLY, FYNNEI. CDR3 length equals 18 residues. CDR3 region: CASRWGASGRAPPYEQYF. The CDR3 DNA is TGTGCCAGCAGGTGGGGGGCGAGCGGGAGGGCCCCCCCCTACGAGCAGTACTTC.

The chain couples TRBV11-3 to TRBJ2-1, with D possibly being TRBD2 (6 bases). CDR1 and CDR2 from the germline V gene are SGHNT and YENEEA. This CDR3 has 13 amino acids. V gave up 3 bases and J gave up 6 bases, with 9 bases separating them. In nucleotides, the CDR3 is TGTGCCAGCAGCTTGGGGGGTCTCAATGAGCAGTTCTTC. It yields the protein CASSLGGLNEQFF.

Comment on this clone: The junction departs from germline at one end; a sequencing error may be responsible. The V call is TRBV30, the J call TRBJ2-3; TRBD1 matches 7 bases. This CDR3 comprises 12 residues. CDR1 and CDR2 from the germline V gene are GTSNPN and SVGIG (reference sequence). This chain's CDR3 is CAGSKDRDTQYF. The CDR3 DNA is TGTGCCGGGAGCAAGGACAGGGATACGCAGTATTTT.

The chain's CDR3 is CAIRSDRGGNEQFF. The CDR3 nucleotides read TGTGCCATCAGGTCGGACAGGGGAGGCAATGAGCAGTTCTTC. The chain is built from TRBV10-3 and TRBJ2-1; 9 nucleotides line up with TRBD1. Trimming at V came to 6 bases and at J to 6 bases, leaving 6 bases not matched to a gene. Germline V gene sequence: CDR1 ENHRY, CDR2 SYGVKD. This CDR3 spans 14 amino acids.

The CDR3 loop is CSAGTYNEQFF. As DNA, the CDR3 is TGCAGTGCCGGGACCTACAATGAGCAGTTCTTC. V and J are TRBV20-1 and TRBJ2-1; D perhaps matches TRBD2 (5 bases). This CDR3 spans 11 amino acids. V gave up 6 bases and J gave up 2 bases, with 5 bases separating them. Germline loops: CDR1 DFQATT, CDR2 SNEGSKA (reference sequence).

The chain combines TRBV6-1 with TRBJ2-5; 11 bases align to TRBD2. This CDR3 has 14 amino acids. In germline, CDR1 is MNHNS, CDR2 SASEGT. V was pared by 6 bases and J by 5 bases, with 5 bases of the junction left unmatched. CDR3: CASSVAGGWETQYF. As DNA, the CDR3 is TGTGCCAGCAGCGTAGCGGGAGGGTGGGAGACCCAGTACTTC.

The V and J genes are TRBV6-1 and TRBJ2-5, with 8 positions matching TRBD2. V trimming: 7 bases; J trimming: 5 bases; junction bases outside the gene matches: 6. From germline, CDR1 is MNHNS and CDR2 SASEGT. The CDR3 extends over 13 amino acids. In DNA form, the CDR3 reads TGTGCCAGCACCAGCGGGAGTTGGGAGACCCAGTACTTC. This encodes CASTSGSWETQYF.

The chain employs TRBV7-9 and TRBJ2-2; D possibly corresponds to TRBD1 (6 bases). V was cut by 6 bases and J by 7 bases, with 12 bases left in between. This CDR3 has 13 amino acids. Germline lookup yields CDR1 SEHNR and CDR2 FQNEAQ (reference sequence). The CDR3 loop is CASSQQGSGELFF. For the CDR3, the DNA is TGTGCCAGCAGTCAACAGGGTAGCGGGGAGCTGTTTTTT.

The chain is built from TRBV6-5 and TRBJ2-7, with 11 nucleotides matching TRBD1. The CDR3 runs 16 residues. The junction had 9 bases not matched to a gene; V was cut back by 3 bases and J by 5 bases. Germline values: CDR1 MNHEY, CDR2 SVGAGI. The CDR3 bases are TGTGCCAGCAGTTATGTTAGGACAGGGGGCCCCCACGAGCAGTACTTC. It codes for CASSYVRTGGPHEQYF.

The gene calls are TRBV19 and TRBJ2-7, with 11 bases fitting TRBD1. The CDR3 covers 15 residues. Trimming at V came to 5 bases and at J to 4 bases, leaving 7 bases not matched to a gene. The germline gives CDR1 LNHDA, CDR2 SQIVND (reference sequence). The CDR3 bases are TGTGCCAGTAGTGATGGACAGGGGGCGTATTACGAGCAGTACTTC. This encodes CASSDGQGAYYEQYF.

The V gene is TRBV6-1, the J gene TRBJ2-7; 8 bases match TRBD1. Trimming removed 8 bases from V and 0 bases from J; junction bases left unmatched: 9. CDR3 size: 15 residues. CDR1 MNHNS and CDR2 SASEGT come from the germline V gene. As DNA, the CDR3 is TGTGCCAGCGAAAATCCCGGGACAGGCTCCTACGAGCAGTACTTC. Translating gives CASENPGTGSYEQYF.

This chain links TRBV7-3 with TRBJ2-2; possibly TRBD1 for D (5 bases). There are 13 residues in the CDR3. Per the germline V gene, CDR1 is SGHTA and CDR2 is FQGTGA. The ends were cut back, 7 bases at V and 1 base at J, with 7 bases in the middle. This CDR3 reads CASTRENTGELFF. CDR3 DNA: TGTGCCAGCACCAGGGAGAACACCGGGGAGCTGTTTTTT.

This chain links TRBV7-2 with TRBJ2-2, with D tentatively TRBD2 (6 bases). V was pared by 6 bases and J by 7 bases, with 12 bases between. This CDR3 contains 13 residues. Germline V lookup: CDR1 SGHTA, CDR2 FQGNSA. Here the CDR3 DNA reads TGTGCCAGCAGTGCGGGATCCGGCGGGGAGCTGTTTTTT. Its translation is CASSAGSGGELFF.

The chain couples TRBV27 to TRBJ2-5; 7 bases are a match to TRBD1. CDR1 MNHEY and CDR2 SMNVEV come from the germline V gene (reference sequence). The CDR3 has 14 amino acids. V lost 6 bases, J lost 3 bases, and 7 bases stayed unmatched. CDR3 region: CASSRFGQEETQYF. CDR3 nucleotide sequence: TGTGCCAGCAGCCGATTCGGACAGGAAGAGACCCAGTACTTC.

This chain links TRBV7-3 with TRBJ2-6; tentatively, D is TRBD1 (5 bases). The CDR3 loop spans 15 amino acids. Germline V gene lookup returns CDR1 SGHTA and CDR2 FQGTGA. Trimming took 3 bases from V and 0 from J, leaving 6 bases between them. CDR3 region: CASSFRDSGANVLTF. The CDR3 region has the DNA TGTGCCAGCAGCTTCAGGGACTCTGGGGCCAACGTCCTGACTTTC.

The chain carries TRBV15 and TRBJ2-1; 13 nucleotides agree with TRBD2. The CDR3 totals 20 residues. Trimming took 1 base from V and 2 from J; bases not matched to a gene: 11. The germline gives CDR1 LNHNV, CDR2 YYDKDF (reference sequence). The CDR3 coding sequence is TGTGCCACCAGCAGAGCCTCGGGACTAGCGGGACCTTTGGCCTACAATGAGCAGTTCTTC. Translation gives CATSRASGLAGPLAYNEQFF.

This chain links TRBV5-1 with TRBJ1-2, with 7 bases identical to TRBD1. With 0 bases clipped from V and 9 bases from J, the junction kept 5 bases outside the gene matches. Germline V lookup: CDR1 SGHRS, CDR2 YFSETQ. The CDR3 has 13 residues. CDR3 loop: CASSLETGSSYTF. DNA for the CDR3: TGCGCCAGCAGCTTGGAGACAGGGTCAAGCTACACCTTC.

The genes are TRBV29-1 and TRBJ2-2; tentative D call: TRBD1 (6 bases). The germline CDR1 and CDR2 sequences are SQVTM and ANQGSEA. The V end was cut by 7 bases, the J end by 4 bases, with 13 bases between. The CDR3 has 13 amino acids. The CDR3 reads CSAVDSFTGELFF. The CDR3 bases are TGCAGCGCCGTGGACAGTTTCACCGGGGAGCTGTTTTTT.

The chain links TRBV7-2 to TRBJ2-4, with unresolved D. V was cut by 11 bases and J by 0 bases, with 20 bases left in between. The CDR3 loop spans 16 amino acids. The germline V gene has CDR1 SGHTA and CDR2 FQGNSA. The CDR3 reads CAPTRRPPLAKNIQYF. The CDR3 bases are TGTGCCCCCACACGGAGACCACCCTTAGCCAAAAACATTCAGTACTTC. The full variable domain, its missing parts supplied by reference TRBV7-2 and TRBJ2-4, is GAGVSQSPSNKVTEKGKDVELRCDPISGHTALYWYRQSLGQGLEFLIYFQGNSAPDKSGLPSDRFSAERTGGSVSTLTIQRTQQEDSAVYLCAPTRRPPLAKNIQYFGAGTRLSVL.

V usage is TRBV5-6 and J usage is TRBJ2-5, with 11 bases identical to TRBD1. The J call may be wrong; the DNA end is better matched by TRBJ2-7. The length of the CDR3 is 14 residues. CDR1 is SGHDT, CDR2 YYEEEE, per germline. The CDR3 reads CASSFGTGGYEQYF. For the CDR3, the DNA is TGTGCCAGCAGCTTTGGGACAGGGGGCTACGAGCAGTACTTC.

The chain recombines TRBV7-2 with TRBJ2-1, with no clear D. With 0 bases removed from V and 3 bases from J, the gap between germline ends came to 6 bases. CDR3 length equals 14 residues. Germline V gene sequence: CDR1 SGHTA, CDR2 FQGNSA. This CDR3 reads CASSLAHGYNEQFF. For the CDR3, the DNA is TGTGCCAGCAGCTTAGCACATGGCTACAATGAGCAGTTCTTC.

The genes are TRBV7-2 and TRBJ1-1, with D hard to call. There are 13 residues in the CDR3. The V end lost 4 bases, the J end lost 5 bases, and 11 bases lay between the germline ends. The germline V gene encodes CDR1 SGHTA and CDR2 FQGNSA. The CDR3 spells CASSSNSWTEAFF. CDR3 DNA: TGTGCCAGCAGCTCTAACAGTTGGACTGAAGCTTTCTTT.

The chain links TRBV6-5 to TRBJ2-5; D may be TRBD2 (6 bases). The germline CDR1 and CDR2 sequences are MNHEY and SVGAGI. The CDR3 has 15 residues. V lost 2 bases and J lost 0, with 10 bases in between. CDR3 sequence reads: CASSYGVADQETQYF. The CDR3, as DNA: TGTGCCAGCAGTTACGGGGTAGCGGACCAAGAGACCCAGTACTTC.